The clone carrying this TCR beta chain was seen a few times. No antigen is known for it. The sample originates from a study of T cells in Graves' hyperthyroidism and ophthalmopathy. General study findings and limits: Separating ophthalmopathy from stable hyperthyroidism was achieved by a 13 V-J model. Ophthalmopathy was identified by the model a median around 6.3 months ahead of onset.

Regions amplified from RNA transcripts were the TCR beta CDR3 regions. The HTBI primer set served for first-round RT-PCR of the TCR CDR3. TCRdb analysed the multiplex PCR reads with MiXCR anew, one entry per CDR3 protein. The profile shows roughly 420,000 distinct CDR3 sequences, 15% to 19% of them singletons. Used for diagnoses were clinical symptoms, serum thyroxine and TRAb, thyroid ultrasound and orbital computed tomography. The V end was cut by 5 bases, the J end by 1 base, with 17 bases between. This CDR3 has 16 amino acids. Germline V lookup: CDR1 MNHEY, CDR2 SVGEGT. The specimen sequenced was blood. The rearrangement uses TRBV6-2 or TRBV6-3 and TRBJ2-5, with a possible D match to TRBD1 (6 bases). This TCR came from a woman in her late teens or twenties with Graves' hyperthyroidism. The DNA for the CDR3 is TGTGCCAGCAGTCCTGTTACGGCCAGGGGCCAAGAGACCCAGTACTTC. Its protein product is CASSPVTARGQETQYF.